This T cell receptor beta chain was profiled in a study of blood T cell repertoires in COVID-19. Across the study: Donors in the United States, Italy and Spain gave samples during acute or convalescent COVID-19. Nucleic acid was either cDNA or gDNA, and it came from T cells, B-cell-depleted T cells, or PBMCs.

The CDR3 loop spans 16 amino acids. The V and J ends lost 3 bases and 6 bases respectively, with 17 bases between them. Germline CDR1 reads KGHSH; CDR2 reads LQKENI. Original data processing: Nucleated cell counts were estimated from reference gene primer amplification. Sequenced by immunoSEQ multiplex PCR; TCRdb stores in-frame clones only, minus some. V and J calls and clone size are copied from that table; D and trimming were computed from the DNA. Of around 170,000 clones in the sample, about 80% were seen once. The sequenced sample was peripheral blood. This sequence joins TRBV18 and TRBJ1-4; weak D call: TRBD1 (5 bases). The clonotype comes from a man in his 70s with active or convalescent COVID-19. The CDR3: CASSPTGGAGDEKLFF. DNA of the CDR3: TGTGCCAGCTCACCTACAGGTGGGGCCGGAGATGAAAAACTGTTTTTT.